This TCR beta chain was captured in a study of cytomegalovirus exposure and HLA in healthy donors. The study ran its PCR with 60 Vbeta and 13 Jbeta primers. Measured with immunoSEQ multiplex PCR; TCRdb has only the in-frame clones, and not every one. The sample lists approximately 140,000 clones; approximately 80% were seen once. The CDR3 has 16 residues. J was trimmed by 5 bases and V by 8 bases; bases with no gene match: 15. The V gene's germline CDR1 is GTSNPN and CDR2 SVGIG (reference sequence). This clonotype was sampled from a man in his late teens or twenties in good health and CMV-seronegative. Sequenced: PBMCs. The chain employs TRBV30 and TRBJ1-1, with TRBD1 matching over 12 bases. CDR3 DNA sequence: TGTGCCCGTCTACCGGGACAGGGGGCTTTGGGGACTGAAGCTTTCTTT. This gives the protein CARLPGQGALGTEAFF.